These 22 T cell receptor beta chains were sequenced from one sample in a study of regulatory T cells in long-lasting Graves disease. To make TCR beta libraries, researchers used iRepertoire HTBI primers and Arm-PCR of CDR3 regions. TCRdb reanalysed the multiplex PCR reads using MiXCR and keeps one entry per CDR3 protein. The sample lists some 370,000 distinct CDR3 sequences, roughly 24% occurring once. Indicated time point: persistent/refractory GD, antithyroid drugs over 5 years with positive TRAb. TCR sequences were obtained from RNA taken from PBMCs. The material sequenced was peripheral blood mononuclear cells (PBMCs), taken when the disease was refractory, from a patient treated with antithyroid drugs. These receptors were obtained from a middle-aged woman with Graves disease.

This chain uses TRBV5-4 with TRBJ1-2, with a possible D match to TRBD1 (5 bases). Trimming removed 1 base from V and 14 bases from J, with 24 bases in between. Germline V gene data show CDR1 as SGHNT and CDR2 as YYREEE (reference sequence). The CDR3 loop spans 15 amino acids. The DNA for the CDR3 is TGTGCCAGCAGCTTGAGTCGCTTACAGGAGCCCCGTCGGACCTTC. The encoded protein is CASSLSRLQEPRRTF.

This clonotype has ten or more counts. V gene TRBV6-1 combines with J gene TRBJ1-5, with D tentatively TRBD1 (5 bases). Trimming left V 7 bases short and J 2 bases short, with 15 bases between. From germline, CDR1 is MNHNS and CDR2 SASEGT. This CDR3 is built from 15 residues. As DNA, the CDR3 is TGTGCCAGCACCAGAGGGAGGGGTCGCAATCAGCCCCAGCATTTT. This encodes CASTRGRGRNQPQHF.

This rearrangement joins TRBV7-6 to TRBJ2-5; TRBD1 might be the D (5 bases). CDR3 length: 14 amino acids. The germline V gene encodes CDR1 SGHVS and CDR2 FNYEAQ. The V end lost 5 bases, the J end lost 1 base, and 11 bases lay between the germline ends. CDR3 nucleotides: TGTGCCAGCAGCCCAGCTCAGGGCCAAGAGACCCAGTACTTC. Protein sequence: CASSPAQGQETQYF.

In this sample, this clonotype turned up a few times. The genes are TRBV19 and TRBJ1-1, with TRBD1 as a possible D gene (5 bases). The CDR3 has 18 amino acids. The V gene's germline CDR1 is LNHDA and CDR2 SQIVND (reference sequence). Trimming left V 7 bases short and J 1 base short, with 25 bases between. In nucleotides, the CDR3 is TGTGCCAGTACCCTCCCGGGGGGTCGGGCTGGGGCGAACACTGAAGCTTTCTTT. Its translation: CASTLPGGRAGANTEAFF.

Worth noting for this clonotype: This may come from a read error, since a much larger clone is one base off. The genes are TRBV29-1 and TRBJ1-1; the D is unclear. The CDR3 consists of 13 residues. Looked up from germline, CDR1 is SQVTM and CDR2 is ANQGSEA. In DNA, the CDR3 is TGCAGCGTCATGAAGGGTCTGGGCACTGTAGCTTTCTTT. It specifies CSVMKGLGTVAFF.

This clonotype was seen at least ten times. This chain links TRBV28 with TRBJ2-7; tentative D call: TRBD2 (7 bases). Germline values: CDR1 MDHEN, CDR2 SYDVKM. This CDR3 has 14 residues. The V and J ends lost 3 bases and 6 bases respectively, with 15 bases between them. CDR3 region: CASSLMGGRLEQYF. CDR3 nucleotide sequence: TGTGCCAGCAGTTTGATGGGGGGGCGCCTCGAGCAGTACTTC.

This clonotype was seen only a few times. The chain uses TRBV7-9 and TRBJ2-7; 8 nucleotides align to TRBD2. The CDR3 spans 15 residues. Germline-derived CDR1 and CDR2 are SEHNR and FQNEAQ (reference sequence). V was clipped by 6 bases and J by 2 bases; unmatched bases: 9. The CDR3 reads CASSKRTSHAYEQYF. The CDR3 nucleotides are TGTGCCAGCAGTAAACGGACTAGCCACGCCTACGAGCAGTACTTC.

This clonotype was seen a few times. The J gene is TRBJ1-1, the V gene TRBV11-2; unclear D gene. Germline V gene lookup returns CDR1 SGHAT and CDR2 FQNNGV. The CDR3 is 17 amino acids. V was cut by 3 bases and J by 0 bases, with 17 bases left in between. The CDR3: CASSLRSSIFMNTEAFF. The CDR3, as DNA: TGTGCCAGCAGCTTGCGGAGCTCCATTTTTATGAACACTGAAGCTTTCTTT.

The chain combines TRBV2 with TRBJ2-7, with 10 bases fitting TRBD1. After removal of 8 bases from V and 6 bases from J, the junction contained 7 bases not matched to a gene. The V gene's germline CDR1 is SNHLY and CDR2 FYNNEI. This CDR3 has 13 residues. This CDR3 is CASRDRGPSEQYF. CDR3 sequence (DNA): TGTGCCAGCCGGGACAGGGGCCCCTCCGAGCAGTACTTC.

This clonotype has at least ten counts. J is TRBJ1-6 and V is TRBV6-1; possibly TRBD1 for D (6 bases). CDR3 length equals 14 residues. V shed 6 bases and J shed 8 bases, with 14 bases lying between them. CDR1 and CDR2 (germline): MNHNS, SASEGT. In DNA, the CDR3 is TGTGCCAGCAGAGACCAGGGGTTTGATTCACCCCTCCACTTT. Encoded protein: CASRDQGFDSPLHF.

This chain links TRBV6-5 with TRBJ2-3; a possible D gene is TRBD2 (5 bases). The CDR3 is 13 residues long. Germline CDR1 reads MNHEY; CDR2 reads SVGAGI. Trimming left V 4 bases short and J 6 bases short, with 11 bases between. The CDR3 nucleotides read TGTGCCAGCAGTTGGGGAGCGAGCGATACGCAGTATTTT. This translates into CASSWGASDTQYF.

This clonotype was detected many times. The chain links TRBV11-2 to TRBJ2-7; D is perhaps TRBD1 (6 bases). Germline-derived CDR1 and CDR2 are SGHAT and FQNNGV. The CDR3 contains 15 residues. V was pared by 7 bases and J by 0 bases, with 16 bases between. In DNA form, the CDR3 reads TGTGCCAGCACAATACAGGGAAAGGGCTCCTACGAGCAGTACTTC. It encodes CASTIQGKGSYEQYF.

This clonotype was detected a few times. The chain links TRBV28 to TRBJ2-3; 11 bases map to TRBD2. Looked up from germline, CDR1 is MDHEN and CDR2 is SYDVKM. The ends lost 5 bases at V and 0 bases at J; junction bases unmatched: 4. The CDR3 length is 16 residues. The CDR3 sequence is CASSPLAGVSTDTQYF. The CDR3 DNA reads TGTGCCAGCAGTCCACTAGCGGGAGTTAGCACAGATACGCAGTATTTT. Full variable domain (remainder filled in from reference TRBV28 and TRBJ2-3): DVKVTQSSRYLVKRTGEKVFLECVQDMDHENMFWYRQDPGLGLRLIYFSYDVKMKEKGDIPEGYSVSREKKERFSLILESASTNQTSMYLCASSPLAGVSTDTQYFGPGTRLTVL.

This clonotype was counted ten times or more. V and J are TRBV7-2 and TRBJ1-5, with D unclear. There are 16 residues in the CDR3. Germline CDR1 and CDR2: SGHTA and FQGNSA. V lost 1 base and J lost 0, with 10 bases in between. CDR3 loop: CASSLGRLASNQPQHF. The CDR3 nucleotides read TGTGCCAGCAGCTTAGGGAGACTGGCTAGCAATCAGCCCCAGCATTTT.

This clonotype has more than one count but fewer than ten. This chain joins TRBV7-9 and TRBJ2-2; TRBD1 agrees at 8 bases. CDR1 and CDR2 (germline): SEHNR, FQNEAQ (reference sequence). The V segment lost 5 bases and the J segment 3 bases; nucleotides outside the gene matches: 11. This CDR3 comprises 17 residues. CDR3 coding DNA: TGTGCCAGCAGCCCTGACAGGGGAATAGCCTACACCGGGGAGCTGTTTTTT. Protein sequence: CASSPDRGIAYTGELFF.

Concerning this clonotype itself: A much larger clone lies a single base off, so this may be a read error. J is TRBJ2-7 and V is TRBV6-1, with 9 nucleotides matching TRBD1. Germline V CDR1 and CDR2: MNHNS, SASEGT. This CDR3 has 13 amino acids. V lost 5 bases, J lost 9 bases, and 8 bases stayed unmatched. CDR3 loop: CASSTDRGHGQYF. The CDR3 region has the DNA TGTGCCAGCAGTACGGACAGGGGCCACGGGCAGTACTTC.

V usage is TRBV15 and J usage is TRBJ2-1; a possible D gene is TRBD2 (5 bases). Looked up from germline, CDR1 is LNHNV and CDR2 is YYDKDF (reference sequence). V shed 0 bases and J shed 9 bases, with 15 bases lying between them. This CDR3 contains 15 residues. Here the CDR3 DNA reads TGTGCCACCAGCAGAGAGCCGGGATACATCCTTGAGCAGTTCTTC. Its translation is CATSREPGYILEQFF.

This clonotype was recorded a few times. The chain has TRBV18 and TRBJ1-2; 7 positions agree with TRBD1. V trimming: 5 bases; J trimming: 8 bases; junction bases outside the gene matches: 8. The CDR3 loop spans 13 amino acids. The V gene's germline CDR1 is KGHSH and CDR2 LQKENI. The CDR3 sequence: CASSRQGGSGYTF. In nucleotides, the CDR3 is TGTGCCAGCTCAAGACAGGGCGGGAGCGGCTACACCTTC.

The sample holds many counts of this clonotype. The chain recombines TRBV29-1 with TRBJ1-2; a possible D gene is TRBD1 (5 bases). The CDR3 length is 13 residues. V was pared by 4 bases and J by 0 bases, with 9 bases between. Germline lookup yields CDR1 SQVTM and CDR2 ANQGSEA. In DNA form, the CDR3 reads TGCAGCGTTGTGGGACCCGCTAACTATGGCTACACCTTC. This codes for CSVVGPANYGYTF.

This chain joins TRBV7-6 and TRBJ2-5, with D perhaps matching TRBD1 or TRBD2 (5 bases each). Trimming took 3 bases from V and 7 from J, leaving 18 bases between them. This CDR3 has 15 amino acids. CDR1 SGHVS and CDR2 FNYEAQ come from the germline V gene. The CDR3 nucleotides read TGTGCCAGCAGCTTCAATGAGGGGTCTCTGAGGACCCAGTACTTC. Its protein is CASSFNEGSLRTQYF.

Ten or more counts support this clonotype. This chain links TRBV12-3 or TRBV12-4 with TRBJ2-2; 14 nucleotides align to TRBD2. This CDR3 comprises 15 residues. The junction had 4 bases not matched to a gene; V was cut back by 6 bases and J by 7 bases. The CDR3, as DNA: TGTGCCAGCAGACCTGGACTAGCGGGAGGCGGGGAGCTGTTTTTT. As protein: CASRPGLAGGGELFF.

The sample holds many counts of this clonotype. This chain links TRBV6-1 with TRBJ1-1; D is unclear. The CDR3 is 15 amino acids. CDR1 and CDR2 (germline): MNHNS, SASEGT. V was cut by 7 bases and J by 4 bases, with 19 bases left in between. The CDR3 is CASTEWKGGGTEAFF. CDR3 in DNA: TGTGCCAGCACCGAGTGGAAGGGAGGCGGCACTGAAGCTTTCTTT.